The clone carrying this T cell receptor beta chain was counted a single time. Its target is unknown. These data are taken from a study of cytomegalovirus exposure and HLA in healthy donors. The PCR was carried out with 60 Vbeta primers and 13 Jbeta primers. Sequencing was performed with immunoSEQ multiplex PCR; in TCRdb, only in-frame clones are kept and a portion is missing. This table holds 95,000 to 150,000 clones, roughly 80% found once. Study outcomes and limitations: The authors later linked a missense DCLRE1C variant to TCR beta V- and J-gene trimming. The CMV antigen specificity of three CMV-associated chains was confirmed through in vitro analysis. According to a later analysis, donors in an Asian-associated ancestry cluster reportedly had fewer N-insertions than the roughly 720-donor mean.

V was trimmed by 8 bases and J by 1 base, leaving 8 bases between them. Looked up from germline, CDR1 is MDHEN and CDR2 is SYDVKM. This CDR3 has 12 residues. Sequencing used PBMCs. V gene TRBV28 combines with J gene TRBJ1-1; no reliable D call. The receptor was derived from a middle-aged woman in good health and CMV-seronegative. CDR3 DNA: TGTGCCAGCGGACTTCCGAACACTGAAGCTTTCTTT. This gives the protein CASGLPNTEAFF. Together with reference TRBV28 and TRBJ1-1, the CDR3 gives the full variable domain: DVKVTQSSRYLVKRTGEKVFLECVQDMDHENMFWYRQDPGLGLRLIYFSYDVKMKEKGDIPEGYSVSREKKERFSLILESASTNQTSMYLCASGLPNTEAFFGQGTRLTVV.